A selection of T cell receptor beta chains follows, all from one sample in a study of blood T cell repertoires in COVID-19. The repertoire was sequenced with immunoSEQ multiplex PCR; TCRdb's copy has only in-frame clones and lacks some. The repertoire holds around 130,000 clones, with 70% to 90% as singletons. What was sequenced was PBMCs or T cells enriched from blood (not recorded which). The source is a woman in her fifties or sixties with acute COVID-19. CDR3s include the opening cysteine and the closing phenylalanine or tryptophan. A D gene is named only where the DNA matches it firmly. Clone size is stated in some rows and not others, as once, few, many or a class when expanded.

abundance: .
j_gene: TRBJ2-1
v_gene: TRBV21-1
d_gene: .
CDR3nt: TGTGCCAGCAGCAAAGTGCCCAGGGGAAACTACAATGAGCAGTTCTTC
CDR3aa: CASSKVPRGNYNEQFF

abundance: .
j_gene: TRBJ1-1
v_gene: TRBV12-3/TRBV12-4
d_gene: .
CDR3nt: TGTGCCAGCAGCAGGGACTATACTGAAGCTTTCTTT
CDR3aa: CASSRDYTEAFF

abundance: .
j_gene: TRBJ2-3
v_gene: TRBV5-6
d_gene: TRBD2
CDR3nt: TGTGCCAGCAGCTTCGCAGCGGGAGGCCCCGGGAAAGATACGCAGTATTTT
CDR3aa: CASSFAAGGPGKDTQYF

abundance: once
j_gene: TRBJ2-1
v_gene: TRBV7-8
d_gene: TRBD2
CDR3nt: TGTGCCAGCAGCTTAGCGAAGGATCCCCCTATAACCGGCGGGAGGAACTACAATGAGCAGTTCTTC
CDR3aa: CASSLAKDPPITGGRNYNEQFF

abundance: .
j_gene: TRBJ2-1
v_gene: TRBV11-1
d_gene: TRBD1
CDR3nt: TGTGCCAGCAGCTTAGGGAACAGGGGGCTAGATGAGCAGTTCTTC
CDR3aa: CASSLGNRGLDEQFF

abundance: .
j_gene: TRBJ2-1
v_gene: TRBV19
d_gene: TRBD2
CDR3nt: TGTGCCAGTAGTCTGCGGGAGGAAATCTACAATGAGCAGTTCTTC
CDR3aa: CASSLREEIYNEQFF

abundance: few
j_gene: TRBJ1-1
v_gene: TRBV4-1
d_gene: .
CDR3nt: TGCGCCAGCACTACAGGGAGAAAGAACACTGAAGCTTTCTTT
CDR3aa: CASTTGRKNTEAFF

abundance: .
j_gene: TRBJ2-7
v_gene: TRBV3-1/TRBV3-2
d_gene: TRBD2
CDR3nt: TGTGCCAGCAGCCAGGAAGACCGGGACTACCTAGTCTCCTACGAGCAGTACTTC
CDR3aa: CASSQEDRDYLVSYEQYF

abundance: .
j_gene: TRBJ1-2
v_gene: TRBV15
d_gene: .
CDR3nt: TGTGCCACCAGCAGAGACTGGACTGAGAACTATGGCTACACCTTC
CDR3aa: CATSRDWTENYGYTF

abundance: .
j_gene: TRBJ2-7
v_gene: TRBV29-1
d_gene: .
CDR3nt: TGCAGCGTTGTCAGGGGCTACGAGCAGTACTTC
CDR3aa: CSVVRGYEQYF

abundance: .
j_gene: TRBJ2-7
v_gene: TRBV2
d_gene: .
CDR3nt: TGTGCCAGCACCCTAATCGTGAGCGTCTCCTACGAGCAGTACTTC
CDR3aa: CASTLIVSVSYEQYF

abundance: .
j_gene: TRBJ2-3
v_gene: TRBV19
d_gene: .
CDR3nt: TGTGCCAGTAGTATCGGTCTAGCTGGCACAGATACGCAGTATTTT
CDR3aa: CASSIGLAGTDTQYF

abundance: .
j_gene: TRBJ2-5
v_gene: TRBV19
d_gene: .
CDR3nt: TGTGCCAGCGCCCAGGGGAGTTTTAACTTTCAAGAGACCCAGTACTTC
CDR3aa: CASAQGSFNFQETQYF

abundance: .
j_gene: TRBJ2-5
v_gene: TRBV30
d_gene: TRBD2
CDR3nt: TGTGCCTGGAGTTTTGAGACTAGCGTCCGCGGAACCCAGTACTTC
CDR3aa: CAWSFETSVRGTQYF

abundance: .
j_gene: TRBJ2-3
v_gene: TRBV24-1
d_gene: .
CDR3nt: TGTGCCACCGGTGACTCCACAGATACGCAGTATTTT
CDR3aa: CATGDSTDTQYF

abundance: .
j_gene: TRBJ2-7
v_gene: TRBV3-1/TRBV3-2
d_gene: .
CDR3nt: TGTGCCAGCAGCCAATCGGAGTACGAGCAGTACTTC
CDR3aa: CASSQSEYEQYF

abundance: .
j_gene: TRBJ1-1
v_gene: TRBV5-1
d_gene: .
CDR3nt: TGCGCCAGCAGCCTGGGGACAATGAACACTGAAGCTTTCTTT
CDR3aa: CASSLGTMNTEAFF

abundance: .
j_gene: TRBJ1-1
v_gene: TRBV14
d_gene: .
CDR3nt: TGTGCCAGCAGGGGGGGGATAGGACGGCAGAACACTGAAGCTTTCTTT
CDR3aa: CASRGGIGRQNTEAFF

abundance: .
j_gene: TRBJ2-1
v_gene: TRBV7-3
d_gene: TRBD1
CDR3nt: TGTGCCAGCAGCCTTGGTACAGGGGTTTTCGGTGAGCAGTTCTTC
CDR3aa: CASSLGTGVFGEQFF

abundance: .
j_gene: TRBJ2-1
v_gene: TRBV5-1
d_gene: TRBD2
CDR3nt: TGCGCCAGCAGCTCGGGACTAGCGGGAGGGTCCTCCTACAATGAGCAGTTCTTC
CDR3aa: CASSSGLAGGSSYNEQFF